The 13 T cell receptor beta chains reported below all come from one sample, sequenced in a study of long-term antiretroviral therapy in people with HIV. The assay used was immunoSEQ (version v3.0), run at survey level. Profiling relied on immunoSEQ multiplex PCR, and the TCRdb table lists in-frame clones only, not all of them. The sample holds about 20,000 clones, approximately 80% seen once. The sequences come from unsorted PBMCs, collected 0.2 years after starting antiretroviral therapy. These receptors were taken from a woman aged 40 to 50 with HIV.

The rearrangement uses TRBV5-1 and TRBJ1-4; the match to TRBD1 covers 8 bases. CDR3 length equals 17 residues. The trim removed 2 bases at V and 0 bases at J, leaving 6 bases unmatched. CDR1 and CDR2 from the germline V gene are SGHRS and YFSETQ. The CDR3 DNA reads as TGCGCCAGCAGCTTCGACAGGGGACCCACAACTAATGAAAAACTGTTTTTT. Translating gives CASSFDRGPTTNEKLFF. Combining the CDR3 with reference TRBV5-1 and TRBJ1-4 gives the whole variable domain KAGVTQTPRYLIKTRGQQVTLSCSPISGHRSVSWYQQTPGQGLQFLFEYFSETQRNKGNFPGRFSGRQFSNSRSEMNVSTLELGDSALYLCASSFDRGPTTNEKLFFGSGTQLSVL.

The J gene is TRBJ1-2, the V gene TRBV18; D remains unclear. Looked up from germline, CDR1 is KGHSH and CDR2 is LQKENI. This CDR3 has 15 amino acids. The V end lost 0 bases, the J end lost 7 bases, and 15 bases lay between the germline ends. CDR3 in amino acids: CASSPPGPLLPGYTF. The CDR3 nucleotides read TGTGCCAGCTCACCACCCGGACCGCTGCTCCCTGGCTACACCTTC.

This clone turned up a few times. DNA of the CDR3: TGTGCCAGCAGCTTGGCGGGTGTTGAGACCCAGTACTTC. Its translation: CASSLAGVETQYF. This chain uses TRBV5-8 with TRBJ2-5; D call uncertain. The CDR3 runs to 13 residues. Germline CDR1 is SGHTS and CDR2 is YDEGEE. Trimming cost V 0 bases and J 5 bases, with 8 bases left between them.

The chain couples TRBV10-2 to TRBJ1-1; D not resolved. With 10 bases removed from V and 10 bases from J, the gap between germline ends came to 19 bases. From germline, CDR1 is WSHSY and CDR2 SAAADI. This CDR3 is built from 12 residues. The CDR3 protein is CATRTDFLGAFF. CDR3 in DNA: TGCGCCACCAGGACCGACTTTTTGGGAGCTTTCTTT.

The chain joins TRBV25-1 to TRBJ1-2, with 10 bases fitting TRBD1. Germline loops: CDR1 MGHDK, CDR2 SYGVNS. Losses at the gene ends were 4 bases for V and 4 bases for J; bases not matched to a gene: 9. CDR3 length equals 16 residues. The CDR3 sequence is CASSGAGTGDSYGYTF. For the CDR3, the DNA is TGTGCCAGCAGTGGAGCCGGGACAGGGGATAGCTATGGCTACACCTTC.

The CDR3 is CASSPETVHNQPQHF. The CDR3 region has the DNA TGTGCCAGCAGCCCTGAAACAGTACACAATCAGCCCCAGCATTTT. V and J are TRBV7-8 and TRBJ1-5; unclear D gene. V lost 5 bases to trimming and J lost 3 bases, with 14 bases between them. In germline, CDR1 is SGHVS, CDR2 FQNEAQ. The CDR3 consists of 15 residues. Full variable domain (remainder filled in from reference TRBV7-8 and TRBJ1-5): GAGVSQSPRYKVAKRGQDVALRCDPISGHVSLFWYQQALGQGPEFLTYFQNEAQLDKSGLPSDRFFAERPEGSVSTLKIQRTQQEDSAVYLCASSPETVHNQPQHFGDGTRLSIL.

This clone showed up just once. The CDR3 region is CASSLGSYSNQPQHF. The DNA for the CDR3 is TGTGCCAGCAGCTTAGGTTCTTATAGCAATCAGCCCCAGCATTTT. The chain joins TRBV11-2 to TRBJ1-5; D remains ambiguous. Germline values: CDR1 SGHAT, CDR2 FQNNGV. The CDR3 is 15 residues long. Trimming took 1 base from V and 0 from J, leaving 7 bases between them. The whole variable domain, remainder taken from reference TRBV11-2 and TRBJ1-5, is EAGVAQSPRYKIIEKRQSVAFWCNPISGHATLYWYQQILGQGPKLLIQFQNNGVVDDSQLPKDRFSAERLKGVDSTLKIQPAKLEDSAVYLCASSLGSYSNQPQHFGDGTRLSIL.

The chain joins TRBV5-4 to TRBJ2-7, with D perhaps given as TRBD1 or TRBD2 (6 bases each). Trimming pared 0 bases from V and 7 bases from J, leaving 14 bases between. Germline V gives CDR1 SGHNT, CDR2 YYREEE (reference sequence). The CDR3 is 14 residues long. This chain's CDR3 is CASSLAPGAQEQYF. The CDR3 bases are TGTGCCAGCAGCTTGGCCCCGGGGGCGCAAGAGCAGTACTTC.

Details on this clone: Other nucleotide sequences in the sample specify the same CDR3. The chain recombines TRBV6-5 with TRBJ1-1; the D is unclear. The CDR3 runs to 14 residues. Trimming removed 6 bases at V and 0 bases at J, with 11 bases between. Germline V gene data show CDR1 as MNHEY and CDR2 as SVGAGI. The DNA for the CDR3 is TGTGCCAGCAGCTTACGGGGTTTGAACACTGAAGCTTTCTTT. It translates to CASSLRGLNTEAFF.

The chain has TRBV10-3 and TRBJ1-3, with no clear D. The CDR3 loop spans 13 amino acids. CDR1 ENHRY and CDR2 SYGVKD come from the germline V gene. With 8 bases removed from V and 6 bases from J, the gap between germline ends came to 14 bases. The CDR3 sequence is CAIFWTLLNTIYF. The CDR3 DNA sequence: TGTGCCATCTTTTGGACCCTCTTAAACACCATATATTTT.

The chain carries TRBV18 and TRBJ1-2, with a possible D match to TRBD1 (5 bases). The ends were cut back, 3 bases at V and 2 bases at J, with 13 bases in the middle. The CDR3 has 15 amino acids. The germline gives CDR1 KGHSH, CDR2 LQKENI. CDR3 sequence reads: CASSPTGDPNYGYTF. The CDR3, as DNA: TGTGCCAGCTCACCCACAGGCGACCCGAACTATGGCTACACCTTC.

The V call is TRBV5-1, the J call TRBJ2-7, with D hard to call. V shed 7 bases and J shed 3 bases, with 17 bases lying between them. The CDR3 sequence is 14 residues long. Germline V CDR1 and CDR2: SGHRS, YFSETQ. CDR3 DNA sequence: TGCGCCAGCGCCCAGAGTCCCTCGATCTACGAGCAGTACTTC. Translating it yields CASAQSPSIYEQYF.

The chain joins TRBV19 to TRBJ1-2; TRBD1 agrees at 8 bases. The CDR3 consists of 16 residues. The V gene end was trimmed by 1 base and the J gene end by 0 bases; junction bases not matched to a gene: 4. The V gene's germline CDR1 is LNHDA and CDR2 SQIVND (reference sequence). The CDR3 loop reads CASSIADRGTNYGYTF. The CDR3 region has the DNA TGTGCCAGTAGTATAGCTGACAGGGGCACTAACTATGGCTACACCTTC.